This T cell receptor beta chain originates from a study of Tregs in tolerant kidney transplant recipients. Assay used: immunoSEQ multiplex PCR; TCRdb lists only in-frame clones, some missing. The sample comprises 75,000 to 100,000 clones, roughly 93% of which are singletons, and approximately 1.5% rests with the top ten. Findings and caveats of the study: Validation in larger populations is needed because few patients were studied.

Related graft donors supplied nonmyeloablative bone marrow transplants, and mixed chimerism was transient. CD4+CD25+CD127- Tregs, CD4+CD25- non-Tregs, CD4 and CD8 cells were sorted. The germline V gene has CDR1 SGHRS and CDR2 YFSETQ. The V and J ends lost 4 bases and 9 bases, in that order; junction bases with no gene match: 5. The CDR3 contains 15 residues. In the case of this clone: Its target is not known. This same CDR3 is encoded by further DNA sequences in the sample.

V is TRBV5-1 and J is TRBJ1-6; TRBD1 agrees at 12 bases. The sample consisted of CD4+ T cells from blood (PBMCs), taken 12 months after the transplant. The TCR comes from a human patient who received a combined kidney and bone marrow transplant. These T cells may partly come from the graft donor. The CDR3: CASSIRDRGPSPLHF. CDR3 nucleotides: TGCGCCAGCAGCATCCGGGACAGGGGGCCTTCACCCCTCCACTTT.